The following is a TCR beta chain sequence with its context. The antigen remains undetermined. The sample originates from a study of T cell responses to AZD1222 COVID-19 vaccine. Study as a whole: Samples with a second dose at about 4 or about 12 weeks were pooled together. Whole-study findings and limits: Unmutated variant regions reportedly attract nearly half of all spike-specific TCRs. In a largely white British group with more females than males, clonal diversity was possibly underestimated. With two AZD1222 doses given, Spike-specific TCR breadth and depth both rose.

This CDR3 has 16 amino acids. The V gene lost 3 bases and the J gene lost 1 base, with 11 bases spanning the gap. CDR1 is KGHDR and CDR2 is SFDVKD in the germline V gene. The assay was immunoSEQ multiplex PCR, and TCRdb's table has in-frame clones only and misses some. The data contain roughly 93,000 clones, 70% to 90% of them singletons. Specimen: peripheral blood, collected on day 0 of AZD1222 vaccination. This chain links TRBV24-1 with TRBJ2-2, with D possibly being TRBD1 (6 bases). The receptor was isolated from an adult in good health. The CDR3 coding sequence is TGTGCCACCAGTGATGCAGGGGCTAGGAACACCGGGGAGCTGTTTTTT. It yields the protein CATSDAGARNTGELFF.